Presented here are 7 T cell receptor beta chains from one specimen sequenced in a study of Tregs in tolerant kidney transplant recipients. The protocol was immunoSEQ multiplex PCR, while the TCRdb copy is restricted to in-frame clones and leaves out a portion. In all, the sample yields some 52,000 clones. The sequenced sample was CD4+ T cells from blood, obtained before the transplant. The source of these receptors is a human donor who received a combined kidney and bone marrow transplant.

With respect to this clone: The read ends 3 residues shy of where the CDR3 ends; the end is completed using the germline J gene. The J gene is TRBJ2-3, the V gene TRBV5-1, with 12 bases identical to TRBD2. CDR3 length: 16 residues. From germline, CDR1 is SGHRS and CDR2 YFSETQ. With V trimmed by 4 bases and J by 4 bases, 7 bases remained unmatched. CDR3 residues: CASSPTSGRGSDTQYF. The part of the CDR3 DNA that was read is TGCGCCAGCAGCCCGACTAGCGGGAGAGGGTCAGATACG.

Turning to this clone: The read gets to within 3 residues of the CDR3 end, and the germline J gene fills in the rest. The chain links TRBV2 to TRBJ2-7, with TRBD2 as a possible D gene (6 bases). CDR1 SNHLY and CDR2 FYNNEI come from the germline V gene. This CDR3 is built from 15 residues. V lost 2 bases and J 0 bases, leaving 11 bases between the germline ends. CDR3: CASSELLRGSYEQYF. CDR3 DNA (partial): TGTGCCAGCAGTGAACTCTTGCGGGGCTCCTACGAG.

A note on this clone: The CDR3 end falls 3 residues outside the read, so it is completed with the germline J gene. V and J are TRBV2 and TRBJ2-3, with D maybe TRBD2 (6 bases). V lost 8 bases, J lost 0 bases, and 9 bases lay in between. Germline V gives CDR1 SNHLY, CDR2 FYNNEI. This CDR3 has 13 residues. CDR3 in amino acids: CASFGLSTDTQYF. The covered CDR3 bases are TGTGCCAGCTTCGGACTAAGCACAGATACG. The complete variable domain, with remaining parts taken from reference TRBV2 and TRBJ2-3, reads EPEVTQTPSHQVTQMGQEVILRCVPISNHLYFYWYRQILGQKVEFLVSFYNNEISEKSEIFDDQFSVERPDGSNFTLKIRSTKLEDSAMYFCASFGLSTDTQYFGPGTRLTVL.

Turning to this clone: The read comes to an end 3 residues before the CDR3 does, leaving the germline J gene to fill in the end. The genes are TRBV7-2 and TRBJ2-3; D call uncertain. This CDR3 is built from 15 residues. V was cut by 1 base and J by 1 base, with 9 bases left in between. From germline, CDR1 is SGHTA and CDR2 FQGNSA. CDR3 sequence: CASSLGLLRTDTQYF. CDR3 DNA (partial): TGTGCCAGCAGCTTAGGACTCCTACGCACAGATACG.

For this clone: Sequencing ends 3 residues short of the CDR3 end; the germline J gene provides the rest. The chain joins TRBV7-2 to TRBJ2-5; TRBD2 aligns across 8 bases. J lost 4 bases, V lost 2 bases, and 6 bases had no gene match. Germline V lookup: CDR1 SGHTA, CDR2 FQGNSA. This CDR3 region has 15 residues. The sequenced CDR3 bases are TGTGCCAGCAGCTTAATTACTAGCGGAGGAGAGACC. Residues: CASSLITSGGET. The entire CDR3 protein reads CASSLITSGGETQYF.

As concerns this clone: The missing CDR3 end, 3 residues past where the read stops, is filled in from the germline J gene. The rearrangement uses TRBV12-5 and TRBJ2-2; 8 bases map to TRBD1. This CDR3 contains 15 residues. Germline CDR1 is LGHNT and CDR2 is FRNRAP. Trimming removed 6 bases from V and 7 bases from J; junction bases left unmatched: 10. The CDR3 bases that were read are TGTGCTAGTGGGGTTCCACAGGGGGTAGGCGGGGAG. This sequence encodes CASGVPQGVGGE. In full, the CDR3 is CASGVPQGVGGELFF.

On this clone itself: The read ends 3 residues before the CDR3 terminus; that terminus is restored from the germline J gene. The chain employs TRBV6-2 or TRBV6-3 and TRBJ2-3; the D gene is possibly TRBD2 (5 bases). This CDR3 has 16 residues. The V gene's germline CDR1 is MNHEY and CDR2 SVGEGT. Trimming pared 6 bases from V and 4 bases from J, leaving 20 bases between. The CDR3 spells CASSWAPTKRADTQYF. Incomplete CDR3 DNA: TGTGCCAGCAGCTGGGCCCCGACTAAAAGGGCAGATACG.